One T cell receptor beta chain is described in this entry. Original processing methods: Nucleated cell number was recorded as an estimate derived from reference gene primer amplification. Assay used: immunoSEQ multiplex PCR; TCRdb lists only in-frame clones, some missing. V, J and clone size were drawn from that table, and D and trimming were deduced from the DNA. Of about 170,000 clones listed, 88% were seen once; the top ten hold around 24%. The data were taken from a study of blood T cell repertoires in COVID-19. Whole-study context: Specimens from acute and convalescent COVID-19 originated in the United States, Italy and Spain. Sample material is recorded as cDNA or gDNA derived from T cells, B-cell-depleted T cells, or PBMCs.

Per germline, CDR1 SGHTA and CDR2 FQGTGA. V was shortened by 1 base and J by 6 bases, with 12 bases between the two germline ends. This CDR3 comprises 14 residues. The receptor was derived from a man aged 55 to 70 with acute or convalescent COVID-19. Source material: peripheral blood. This chain uses TRBV7-3 with TRBJ1-2; D not certain. CDR3 DNA sequence: TGTGCCAGCAGCTTAAGGCTGGCCAGGCATGGCTACACCTTC. This sequence encodes CASSLRLARHGYTF.